This TCR beta chain was observed in a study of blood T cell repertoires in COVID-19. Background on the study: Collection of acute and convalescent COVID-19 samples took place in the United States, Italy and Spain.

This clone showed up just a few times. Repertoires were generated with immunoSEQ multiplex PCR, while TCRdb's copy carries only in-frame clones and drops some. The sample contains about 240,000 clones, around 85% of which appear only once. V was pared by 2 bases and J by 3 bases, with 8 bases between. CDR3 size: 14 residues. The germline V gene encodes CDR1 SNHLY and CDR2 FYNNEI. The J gene is TRBJ1-3, the V gene TRBV2; D is ambiguous. The specimen sequenced was peripheral blood. The receptor's source is a woman aged 80 or older with acute or convalescent COVID-19. Here the CDR3 reads CASSESGGGNTIYF. As DNA, the CDR3 is TGTGCCAGCAGTGAATCGGGAGGTGGAAACACCATATATTTT.